This TCR beta chain was sequenced during a study of cytomegalovirus exposure and HLA in healthy donors. Study results and limitations: For most TCR beta V segments, an earlier analysis put the productive rate at about 90% or about 30% of the time.

When sampled, the donors appeared nominally healthy, though they likely had unrecorded immune exposures. To note about this clone: The antigen remains unidentified.

Use of 60 Vbeta and 13 Jbeta primers characterized the PCR. Clones were read by immunoSEQ multiplex PCR, and TCRdb kept only the in-frame ones, dropping some. Of some 41,000 clones in the sample, around 68% were seen once. The sample was PBMCs. The clonotype comes from a man aged 40-49 years in good health and CMV-seronegative.

Here the CDR3 reads CASSRHRDYQETQYF. Written as DNA, the CDR3 is TGTGCCAGCAGCAGACACCGGGACTACCAAGAGACCCAGTACTTC. The chain uses TRBV7-9 and TRBJ2-5; TRBD2 might be the D (6 bases). Trimming took 5 bases from V and 0 from J, leaving 13 bases between them. Per germline, CDR1 SEHNR and CDR2 FQNEAQ (reference sequence). The CDR3 consists of 15 residues.